This T cell receptor (beta chain) stems from a study of cytomegalovirus exposure and HLA in healthy donors. A few counts support this clone. Its antigen is undetermined. Points from the study as a whole: A later analysis linked a missense DCLRE1C variant to TCR beta V- and J-gene trimming. The records held CMV serostatus as the only immune exposure information.

The PCR had 60 Vbeta and 13 Jbeta primers. Generated by immunoSEQ multiplex PCR, the TCRdb table keeps only in-frame clones and is missing some. The table has some 190,000 clones, 75% to 90% seen once. The germline V gene has CDR1 SGHAT and CDR2 FQNNGV. The ends lost 4 bases at V and 2 bases at J; junction bases unmatched: 8. The CDR3 covers 16 residues. The rearrangement joins TRBV11-2 to TRBJ1-3, with 7 bases lining up with TRBD1. The sample comprised PBMCs. The origin of this receptor is a girl aged 5-17 years in good health and CMV-seropositive. Written as DNA, the CDR3 is TGTGCCAGCAGCTCCCAGGGGGGCTTACCTGGAAACACCATATATTTT. Translating it yields CASSSQGGLPGNTIYF. Based on the CDR3 plus reference TRBV11-2 and TRBJ1-3, the full variable domain is EAGVAQSPRYKIIEKRQSVAFWCNPISGHATLYWYQQILGQGPKLLIQFQNNGVVDDSQLPKDRFSAERLKGVDSTLKIQPAKLEDSAVYLCASSSQGGLPGNTIYFGEGSWLTVV.